These 6 T cell receptor beta chains share one sample of origin, sequenced in a study of T cells after yellow fever vaccination. TCRdb re-called the 5' RACE reads with MiXCR, one entry per CDR3 protein. The data show 500,000 to 650,000 distinct CDR3 sequences, 17% seen once. The sample here was PBMCs, taken 5 days after the first yellow fever vaccination. These receptors originate from a man aged 18 to 29 who received the YFV17D yellow fever vaccine.

In its sample, this clonotype was seen a few times. The chain has TRBV12-3 or TRBV12-4 and TRBJ1-4; 10 bases are shared with TRBD1. This CDR3 is 17 amino acids long. V lost 5 bases to trimming and J lost 0 bases; unmatched junction nucleotides: 6. The CDR3 bases are TGTGCCAGCAGTCCGGGACAGGGGCTAGCAACTAATGAAAAACTGTTTTTT. This codes for CASSPGQGLATNEKLFF.

The rearrangement links TRBV5-4 to TRBJ2-1, with D perhaps matching TRBD1 or TRBD2 (5 bases each). CDR1 SGHNT and CDR2 YYREEE come from the germline V gene (reference sequence). This CDR3 spans 11 amino acids. V dropped 3 bases and J dropped 10 bases, with 8 bases sitting between them. The CDR3 reads CASSYRDEQFF. As DNA, the CDR3 is TGTGCCAGCAGCTACCGGGACGAGCAGTTCTTC.

The sample holds one count of this clonotype. The J gene is TRBJ2-3, the V gene TRBV6-1, with unresolved D. Trimming cost V 7 bases and J 2 bases, with 16 bases left between them. Germline loops: CDR1 MNHNS, CDR2 SASEGT. This CDR3 has 15 residues. As DNA, the CDR3 is TGTGCCAGCACCGCCTCAGGATTCCCCACAGATACGCAGTATTTT. Protein: CASTASGFPTDTQYF.

This clonotype was recorded many times. The chain carries TRBV5-6 and TRBJ2-5, with D unclear. The end of the DNA fits TRBJ2-3 better, so the J call may be wrong. This CDR3 region has 13 residues. Per germline, CDR1 SGHDT and CDR2 YYEEEE. The CDR3 region has the DNA TGTGCCAGCAGCTTAGAACTTAAAGAAACGCAGTATTTT. It is translated as CASSLELKETQYF.

This clonotype showed up just a few times. The V call is TRBV6-1, the J call TRBJ1-5; no definite D call. Per the germline V gene, CDR1 is MNHNS and CDR2 is SASEGT. The length of the CDR3 is 15 residues. Trimming shortened V by 3 bases and J by 4 bases, and 13 bases separated the two germline ends. CDR3 bases: TGTGCCAGCAGTGATTACGTGACTCTAAATCAGCCCCAGCATTTT. This codes for CASSDYVTLNQPQHF.

This sequence joins TRBV18 and TRBJ2-5; D is possibly TRBD1 or TRBD2 (5 bases each). CDR3 length: 16 amino acids. V lost 2 bases and J 3 bases, leaving 16 bases between the germline ends. Germline V gives CDR1 KGHSH, CDR2 LQKENI. The CDR3 protein is CASSPYEGLTKETQYF. CDR3 sequence (DNA): TGTGCCAGCTCACCATACGAGGGGTTGACCAAAGAGACCCAGTACTTC.